The 7 T cell receptor beta chains given below trace back to one sample, sequenced in a study of shared clonotypes between healthy human individuals. Assay: immunoSEQ multiplex PCR; the TCRdb copy retains only in-frame clones and omits some. Of roughly 2.1 million clones listed, 85% to 95% are singletons. CD45RO-negative, CCR7-positively selected cells formed the naive CD8 fraction, excluding terminally differentiated effector memory CD45RA+ cells. Sample: naive CD8+ T cells from PBMCs. Source of these receptors: a man aged 18-30 years in good health. Some clones in this sample may be carry-over from other donors' samples.

The J gene is TRBJ1-1, the V gene TRBV6-6, with D hard to call. Germline loops: CDR1 MNHNY, CDR2 SVGAGI (reference sequence). V was clipped by 5 bases and J by 0 bases, with 10 bases between them. The CDR3 has 14 amino acids. The CDR3 coding sequence is TGTGCCAGCAGTCCAAGATCCATGAACACTGAAGCTTTCTTT. It specifies CASSPRSMNTEAFF.

The CDR3 spells CASSHRVKGGDTQYF. The CDR3 DNA reads as TGTGCCAGTAGTCACAGGGTCAAGGGTGGAGATACGCAGTATTTT. The gene calls are TRBV19 and TRBJ2-3, with D possibly being TRBD1 (6 bases). From germline, CDR1 is LNHDA and CDR2 SQIVND (reference sequence). The V and J ends lost 5 bases and 5 bases respectively, with 17 bases between them. This CDR3 has 15 residues. The full variable domain, completed using reference TRBV19 and TRBJ2-3, is DGGITQSPKYLFRKEGQNVTLSCEQNLNHDAMYWYRQDPGQGLRLIYYSQIVNDFQKGDIAEGYSVSREKKESFPLTVTSAQKNPTAFYLCASSHRVKGGDTQYFGPGTRLTVL.

This rearrangement joins TRBV2 to TRBJ1-4; D is unclear. Looked up from germline, CDR1 is SNHLY and CDR2 is FYNNEI. CDR3 length: 15 residues. Trimming took off 4 bases at V and 3 bases at J, with 12 bases between the two ends. As DNA, the CDR3 is TGTGCCAGCAGTGTTTGGAGGGCGGCTAATGAAAAACTGTTTTTT. It yields the protein CASSVWRAANEKLFF.

The gene calls are TRBV6-1 and TRBJ2-7; 11 bases agree with TRBD1. Trimming removed 1 base from V and 7 bases from J; junction bases left unmatched: 9. This CDR3 region has 16 residues. Germline assignment: CDR1 MNHNS and CDR2 SASEGT. The CDR3 sequence is CASSEVRFRDRGEQYF. The CDR3 DNA is TGTGCCAGCAGTGAAGTGCGGTTCAGGGACAGGGGGGAGCAGTACTTC.

The chain uses TRBV5-4 and TRBJ2-1; D possibly corresponds to TRBD2 (6 bases). The CDR3 length is 15 residues. Trimming removed 0 bases from V and 5 bases from J, with 12 bases in between. Germline CDR1 reads SGHNT; CDR2 reads YYREEE (reference sequence). CDR3 protein: CASSLAGSGDNEQFF. In DNA form, the CDR3 reads TGTGCCAGCAGCTTGGCGGGTAGCGGAGACAATGAGCAGTTCTTC.

The chain combines TRBV19 with TRBJ1-3; tentatively, D is TRBD1 (6 bases). The germline V gene has CDR1 LNHDA and CDR2 SQIVND (reference sequence). Trimming removed 1 base at V and 5 bases at J, with 15 bases between. CDR3 length: 16 amino acids. The CDR3 bases are TGTGCCAGTAGTATAGTTCCAGGACAGACGAGAAACACCATATATTTT. Translated, it gives CASSIVPGQTRNTIYF. The full variable domain, its missing parts supplied by reference TRBV19 and TRBJ1-3, is DGGITQSPKYLFRKEGQNVTLSCEQNLNHDAMYWYRQDPGQGLRLIYYSQIVNDFQKGDIAEGYSVSREKKESFPLTVTSAQKNPTAFYLCASSIVPGQTRNTIYFGEGSWLTVV.

This chain connects TRBV9 to TRBJ2-7; 11 bases line up with TRBD2. Germline lookup yields CDR1 SGDLS and CDR2 YYNGEE. Trimming removed 3 bases from V and 7 bases from J; junction bases left unmatched: 12. This CDR3 has 16 residues. The CDR3 region is CASSAHRLAGWWEQYF. CDR3 bases: TGTGCCAGCAGCGCGCATAGACTAGCGGGATGGTGGGAGCAGTACTTC. Full variable domain (remainder filled in from reference TRBV9 and TRBJ2-7): DSGVTQTPKHLITATGQRVTLRCSPRSGDLSVYWYQQSLDQGLQFLIQYYNGEERAKGNILERFSAQQFPDLHSELNLSSLELGDSALYFCASSAHRLAGWWEQYFGPGTRLTVT.